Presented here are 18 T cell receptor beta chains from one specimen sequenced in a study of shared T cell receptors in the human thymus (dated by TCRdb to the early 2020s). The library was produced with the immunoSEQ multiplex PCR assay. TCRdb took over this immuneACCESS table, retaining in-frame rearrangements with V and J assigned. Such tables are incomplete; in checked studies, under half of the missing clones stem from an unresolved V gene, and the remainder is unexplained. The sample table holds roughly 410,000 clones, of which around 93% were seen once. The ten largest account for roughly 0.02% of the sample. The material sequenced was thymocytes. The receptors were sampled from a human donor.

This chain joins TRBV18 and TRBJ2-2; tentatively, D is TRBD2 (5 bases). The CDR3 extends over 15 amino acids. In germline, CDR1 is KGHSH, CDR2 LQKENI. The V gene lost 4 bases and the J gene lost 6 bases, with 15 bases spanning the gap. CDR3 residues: CASSHMGGRPGELFF. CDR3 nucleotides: TGTGCCAGCTCACACATGGGCGGGCGGCCCGGGGAGCTGTTTTTT. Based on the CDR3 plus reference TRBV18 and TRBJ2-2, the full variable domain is NAGVMQNPRHLVRRRGQEARLRCSPMKGHSHVYWYRQLPEEGLKFMVYLQKENIIDESGMPKERFSAEFPKEGPSILRIQQVVRGDSAAYFCASSHMGGRPGELFFGEGSRLTVL.

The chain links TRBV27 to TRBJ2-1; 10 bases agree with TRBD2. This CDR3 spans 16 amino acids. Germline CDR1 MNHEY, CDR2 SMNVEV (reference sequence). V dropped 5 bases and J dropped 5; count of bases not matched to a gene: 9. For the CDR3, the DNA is TGTGCCAGCAGTCCCTCACGGCTAGCGGGGGACAATGAGCAGTTCTTC. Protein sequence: CASSPSRLAGDNEQFF.

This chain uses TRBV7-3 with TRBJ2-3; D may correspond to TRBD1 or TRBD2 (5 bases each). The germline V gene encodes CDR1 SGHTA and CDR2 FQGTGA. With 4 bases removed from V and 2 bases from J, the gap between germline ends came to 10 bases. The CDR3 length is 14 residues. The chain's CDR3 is CASSSGASTDTQYF. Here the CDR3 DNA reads TGTGCCAGCAGCTCCGGGGCGTCCACAGATACGCAGTATTTT.

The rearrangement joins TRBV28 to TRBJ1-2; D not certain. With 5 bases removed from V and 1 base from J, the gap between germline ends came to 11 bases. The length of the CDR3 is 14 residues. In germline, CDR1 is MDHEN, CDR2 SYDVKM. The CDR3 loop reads CASSTRAVNYGYTF. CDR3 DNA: TGTGCCAGCAGTACAAGGGCGGTTAACTATGGCTACACCTTC.

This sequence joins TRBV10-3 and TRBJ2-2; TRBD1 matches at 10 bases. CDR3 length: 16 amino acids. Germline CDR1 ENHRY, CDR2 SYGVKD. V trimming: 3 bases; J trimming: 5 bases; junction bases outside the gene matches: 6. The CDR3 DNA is TGTGCCATCAGTGACCTCGACAGGGGGCCAACCGGGGAGCTGTTTTTT. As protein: CAISDLDRGPTGELFF.

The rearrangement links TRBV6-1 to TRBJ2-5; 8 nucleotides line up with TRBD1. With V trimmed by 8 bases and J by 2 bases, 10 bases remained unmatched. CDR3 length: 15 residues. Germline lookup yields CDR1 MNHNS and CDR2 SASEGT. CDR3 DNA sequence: TGTGCCAGCCAAAACCGAAGGGACAGGCAAGAGACCCAGTACTTC. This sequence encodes CASQNRRDRQETQYF.

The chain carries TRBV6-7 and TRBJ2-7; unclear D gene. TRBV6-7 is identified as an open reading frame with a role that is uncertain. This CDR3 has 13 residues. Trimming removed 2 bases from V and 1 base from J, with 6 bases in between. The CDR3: CASSYPQSYEQYF. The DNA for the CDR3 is TGTGCCAGCAGTTACCCGCAGTCCTACGAGCAGTACTTC.

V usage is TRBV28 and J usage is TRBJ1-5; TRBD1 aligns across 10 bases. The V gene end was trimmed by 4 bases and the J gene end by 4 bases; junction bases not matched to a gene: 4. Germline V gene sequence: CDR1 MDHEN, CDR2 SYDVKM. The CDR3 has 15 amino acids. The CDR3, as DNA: TGTGCCAGCAGTTGGACAGGGGGAGGGAATCAGCCCCAGCATTTT. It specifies CASSWTGGGNQPQHF.

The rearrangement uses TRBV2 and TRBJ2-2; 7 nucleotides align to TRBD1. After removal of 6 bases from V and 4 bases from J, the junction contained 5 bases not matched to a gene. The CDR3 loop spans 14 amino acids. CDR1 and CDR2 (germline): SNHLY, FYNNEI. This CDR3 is CASRTGTCTGELFF. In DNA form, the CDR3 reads TGTGCCAGCAGGACAGGGACCTGCACCGGGGAGCTGTTTTTT.

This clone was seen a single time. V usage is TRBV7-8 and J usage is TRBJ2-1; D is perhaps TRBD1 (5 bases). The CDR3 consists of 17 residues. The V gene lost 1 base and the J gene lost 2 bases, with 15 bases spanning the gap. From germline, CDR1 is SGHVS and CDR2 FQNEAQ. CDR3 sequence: CASSLVGPANTYNEQFF. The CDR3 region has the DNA TGTGCCAGCAGCTTAGTGGGGCCCGCGAACACCTACAATGAGCAGTTCTTC.

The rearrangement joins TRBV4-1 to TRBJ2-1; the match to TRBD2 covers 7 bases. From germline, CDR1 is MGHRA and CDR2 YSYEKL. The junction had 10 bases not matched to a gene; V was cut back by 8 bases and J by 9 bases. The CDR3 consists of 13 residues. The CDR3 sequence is CASRPGRLVEQFF. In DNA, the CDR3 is TGCGCCAGCCGCCCCGGGAGGTTAGTTGAGCAGTTCTTC.

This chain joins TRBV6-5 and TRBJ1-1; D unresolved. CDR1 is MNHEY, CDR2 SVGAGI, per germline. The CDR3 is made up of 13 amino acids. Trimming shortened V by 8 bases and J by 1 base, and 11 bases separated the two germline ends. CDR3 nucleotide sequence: TGTGCCAGCCATTTTAACGAGAACACTGAAGCTTTCTTT. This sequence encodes CASHFNENTEAFF.

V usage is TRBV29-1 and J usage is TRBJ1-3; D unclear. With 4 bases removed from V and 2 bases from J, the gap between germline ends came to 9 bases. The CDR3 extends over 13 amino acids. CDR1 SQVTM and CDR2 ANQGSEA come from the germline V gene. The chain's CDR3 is CSVGLRAGNTIYF. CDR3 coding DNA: TGCAGCGTTGGGCTAAGGGCTGGAAACACCATATATTTT.

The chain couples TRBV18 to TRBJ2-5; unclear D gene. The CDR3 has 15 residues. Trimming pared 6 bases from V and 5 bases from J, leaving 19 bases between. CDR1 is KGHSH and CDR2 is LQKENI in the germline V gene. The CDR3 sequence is CASSQPGPWLETQYF. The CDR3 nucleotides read TGTGCCAGCTCTCAACCGGGCCCATGGCTGGAGACCCAGTACTTC.

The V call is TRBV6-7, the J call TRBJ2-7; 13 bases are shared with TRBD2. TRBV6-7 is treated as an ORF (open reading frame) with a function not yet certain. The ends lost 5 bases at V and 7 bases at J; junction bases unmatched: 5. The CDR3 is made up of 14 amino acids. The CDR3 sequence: CASSPGLAGEEQYF. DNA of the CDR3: TGTGCCAGCAGTCCCGGACTAGCGGGGGAGGAGCAGTACTTC.

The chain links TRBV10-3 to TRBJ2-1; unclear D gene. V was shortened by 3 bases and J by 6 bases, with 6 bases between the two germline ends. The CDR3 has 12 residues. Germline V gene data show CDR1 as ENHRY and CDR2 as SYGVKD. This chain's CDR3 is CAISDDPNEQFF. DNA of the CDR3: TGTGCCATCAGTGACGACCCCAATGAGCAGTTCTTC.

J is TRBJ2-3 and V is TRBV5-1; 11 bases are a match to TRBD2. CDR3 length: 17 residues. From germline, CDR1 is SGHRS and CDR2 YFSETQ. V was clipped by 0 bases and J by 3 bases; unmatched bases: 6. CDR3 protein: CASSLEASGRKTDTQYF. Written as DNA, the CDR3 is TGCGCCAGCAGCTTGGAGGCTAGCGGGAGGAAGACAGATACGCAGTATTTT.

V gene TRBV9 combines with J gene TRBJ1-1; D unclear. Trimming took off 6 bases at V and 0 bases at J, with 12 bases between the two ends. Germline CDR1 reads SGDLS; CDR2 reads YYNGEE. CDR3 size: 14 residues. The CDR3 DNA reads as TGTGCCAGCACCGCCTGGGCTGTGAACACTGAAGCTTTCTTT. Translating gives CASTAWAVNTEAFF.